This T cell receptor (beta chain) was obtained from a study of cytomegalovirus exposure and HLA in healthy donors. Whole-study results and caveats: Earlier analysis found most TCR beta V segments productive about 87% or about 30% of the time. Reported results showed that the classifier diagnosed cytomegalovirus status with high specificity and sensitivity. Other equally common chains were less clonally expanded than HLA-associated TCR beta chains, a later analysis showed.

In the PCR, 60 Vbeta and 13 Jbeta primers were used. Method: immunoSEQ multiplex PCR; TCRdb's copy keeps in-frame clones and lacks some. The sample includes about 200,000 clones, about 88% of them seen just once. In regard to this clone: Its antigen remains unidentified.

Germline V gives CDR1 KGHSH, CDR2 LQKENI. This CDR3 comprises 14 residues. V lost 1 base and J lost 7, with 11 bases in between. The chain is built from TRBV18 and TRBJ2-1; D is perhaps TRBD1 (6 bases). Sample: PBMCs. The TCR comes from a woman under 40 in good health and CMV-seronegative. CDR3 region: CASSPQSGTNEQFF. The CDR3 DNA sequence: TGTGCCAGCTCACCACAGTCGGGGACAAATGAGCAGTTCTTC.